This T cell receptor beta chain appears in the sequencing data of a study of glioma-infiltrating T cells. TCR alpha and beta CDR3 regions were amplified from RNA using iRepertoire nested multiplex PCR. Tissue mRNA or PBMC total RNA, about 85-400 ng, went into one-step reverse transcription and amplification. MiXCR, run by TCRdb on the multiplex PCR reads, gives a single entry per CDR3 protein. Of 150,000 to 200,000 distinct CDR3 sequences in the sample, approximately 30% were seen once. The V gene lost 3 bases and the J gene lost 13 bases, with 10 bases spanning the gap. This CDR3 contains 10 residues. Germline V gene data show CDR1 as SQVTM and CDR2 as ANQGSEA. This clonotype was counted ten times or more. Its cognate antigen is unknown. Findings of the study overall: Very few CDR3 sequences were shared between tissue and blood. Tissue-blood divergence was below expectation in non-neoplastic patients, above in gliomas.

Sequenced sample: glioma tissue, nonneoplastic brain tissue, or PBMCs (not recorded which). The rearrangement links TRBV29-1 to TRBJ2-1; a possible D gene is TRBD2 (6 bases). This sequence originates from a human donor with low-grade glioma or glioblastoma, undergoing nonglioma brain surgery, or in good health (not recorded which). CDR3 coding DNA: TGCAGCGTTGAGGCGGGGCAACAGTTCTTC. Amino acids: CSVEAGQQFF.